This T cell receptor beta chain was sequenced in a study of cytomegalovirus exposure and HLA in healthy donors. General study points: 164 TCR beta chains were listed as cytomegalovirus-associated. Most TCR sequences showed up rarely, but some public TCRs showed up in many donors. CMV antigen specificity was confirmed in vitro for three CMV-associated chains.

Note on this clone: Its antigen is unknown.

The table came from immunoSEQ multiplex PCR; TCRdb's copy has only in-frame clones and leaves some out. The sample lists about 97,000 clones, approximately 94% occurring once. From germline, CDR1 is SEHNR and CDR2 FQNEAQ (reference sequence). The CDR3 loop spans 14 amino acids. V dropped 5 bases and J dropped 6; count of bases not matched to a gene: 7. Separate from the approximately 670-subject first cohort, the approximately 120-subject validation cohort was the one that the donors belonged to. Sequencing was done on a sample of PBMCs. The chain couples TRBV7-9 to TRBJ1-2; 9 bases map to TRBD1. The source of this sequence is a woman aged 18-29 years in good health and CMV-seronegative. CDR3 nucleotide sequence: TGTGCCAGCAGCCACCGGGACAGGGAGGATGGCTACACCTTC. As protein: CASSHRDREDGYTF.